The 11 T cell receptor beta chains in this list originate from one sample, sequenced in a study of blood T cell repertoires in COVID-19. The method was immunoSEQ multiplex PCR; TCRdb's version includes in-frame clones alone and lacks a portion of them. The sample contains nearly 250,000 clones, around 89% of which appear only once. Sequenced input: PBMCs or T cells enriched from blood (not recorded which). Source of these receptors: a man between 45 and 60 years old who had been exposed to COVID-19.

The CDR3 coding sequence is TGTGCCAGCAGCCTCCAGGCCTATGGCTACACCTTC. It yields the protein CASSLQAYGYTF. The rearrangement uses TRBV11-2 and TRBJ1-2; D unresolved. V was cut by 5 bases and J by 4 bases, with 8 bases left in between. CDR3 length: 12 amino acids. The V gene's germline CDR1 is SGHAT and CDR2 FQNNGV.

A word on this clone: The DNA is left out, because the CDR3 cannot be placed on it with certainty; the CDR3 is given as TCRdb lists it. The chain has TRBV21-1 and TRBJ2-7; the table assigns TRBD2, which was not confirmed against the DNA. TRBV21-1 is assigned pseudogene status. The CDR3 has 17 amino acids, counting both end residues. The CDR3 reads CASSSPYVGGGTYEQYV.

The chain has TRBV27 and TRBJ2-2, with 7 bases identical to TRBD2. Trimming cost V 3 bases and J 1 base; bases outside gene matches: 2. This CDR3 is 15 amino acids long. Germline V gene data show CDR1 as MNHEY and CDR2 as SMNVEV (reference sequence). CDR3 residues: CASSFIAGNTGELFF. The DNA of the CDR3 is TGTGCCAGCAGTTTCATAGCGGGGAACACCGGGGAGCTGTTTTTT.

The chain recombines TRBV11-2 with TRBJ2-3; possible D gene TRBD2, 5 bases. Trimming pared 7 bases from V and 0 bases from J, leaving 14 bases between. Germline V CDR1 and CDR2: SGHAT, FQNNGV. This CDR3 spans 15 amino acids. The CDR3 DNA follows: TGTGCCAGCACCCCCTCCTGGACTAGCACAGATACGCAGTATTTT. Its translation is CASTPSWTSTDTQYF.

This CDR3 is CASSTIQTKPGQVGEKLFF. CDR3 sequence (DNA): TGTGCCAGCAGCACCATACAAACAAAACCGGGACAGGTGGGTGAAAAACTGTTTTTT. The chain carries TRBV21-1 and TRBJ1-4; TRBD1, as called in the table, went unchecked against the DNA. TRBV21-1 is classified as a pseudogene. This CDR3 has 19 residues.

The chain combines TRBV28 with TRBJ2-7; no clear D gene. The CDR3 contains 13 residues. The germline V and J ends were trimmed by 3 bases and 2 bases, with 8 bases remaining between them. The V gene's germline CDR1 is MDHEN and CDR2 SYDVKM. CDR3 residues: CASSFETPYEQYF. DNA of the CDR3: TGTGCCAGCAGTTTCGAGACACCCTACGAGCAGTACTTC.

The chain employs TRBV19 and TRBJ1-1, with 8 nucleotides matching TRBD1. This CDR3 has 14 residues. Unmatched junction bases numbered 3, after V lost 2 bases and J lost 4 bases. From germline, CDR1 is LNHDA and CDR2 SQIVND (reference sequence). CDR3 nucleotides: TGTGCCAGTAGTATACTCACAGGGGGCACTGAAGCTTTCTTT. It is translated as CASSILTGGTEAFF.

The V gene is TRBV2, the J gene TRBJ2-2; 7 bases fit TRBD2. The V gene's germline CDR1 is SNHLY and CDR2 FYNNEI. The CDR3 extends over 14 amino acids. The junction had 2 bases not matched to a gene; V was cut back by 6 bases and J by 1 base. CDR3 DNA: TGTGCCAGCAGACAGCGGGGGAACACCGGGGAGCTGTTTTTT. Protein product: CASRQRGNTGELFF.

The rearrangement links TRBV28 to TRBJ2-5, with a possible D match to TRBD2 (5 bases). The CDR3 consists of 13 residues. V was shortened by 2 bases and J by 2 bases, with 6 bases between the two germline ends. Germline CDR1 is MDHEN and CDR2 is SYDVKM. CDR3 in DNA: TGTGCCAGCAGTTTACGGGGACAAGAGACCCAGTACTTC. It translates to CASSLRGQETQYF.

The V and J genes are TRBV6-1 and TRBJ2-1; the match to TRBD1 covers 8 bases. CDR1 MNHNS and CDR2 SASEGT come from the germline V gene. CDR3 length: 18 amino acids. V was clipped by 2 bases and J by 4 bases; unmatched bases: 13. CDR3 DNA sequence: TGTGCCAGCAGTGAATCGTGGACAGGGTCCGCCTCTTACAATGAGCAGTTCTTC. This gives the protein CASSESWTGSASYNEQFF.

The J gene is TRBJ2-7, the V gene TRBV7-3, with D perhaps matching TRBD1 (5 bases). The CDR3 is made up of 14 amino acids. The germline CDR1 and CDR2 sequences are SGHTA and FQGTGA. Trimming took 1 base from V and 5 from J, leaving 12 bases between them. The CDR3 region has the DNA TGTGCCAGCAGCTTAATGCCAGGGTCCGACGAGCAGTACTTC. Its protein product is CASSLMPGSDEQYF.